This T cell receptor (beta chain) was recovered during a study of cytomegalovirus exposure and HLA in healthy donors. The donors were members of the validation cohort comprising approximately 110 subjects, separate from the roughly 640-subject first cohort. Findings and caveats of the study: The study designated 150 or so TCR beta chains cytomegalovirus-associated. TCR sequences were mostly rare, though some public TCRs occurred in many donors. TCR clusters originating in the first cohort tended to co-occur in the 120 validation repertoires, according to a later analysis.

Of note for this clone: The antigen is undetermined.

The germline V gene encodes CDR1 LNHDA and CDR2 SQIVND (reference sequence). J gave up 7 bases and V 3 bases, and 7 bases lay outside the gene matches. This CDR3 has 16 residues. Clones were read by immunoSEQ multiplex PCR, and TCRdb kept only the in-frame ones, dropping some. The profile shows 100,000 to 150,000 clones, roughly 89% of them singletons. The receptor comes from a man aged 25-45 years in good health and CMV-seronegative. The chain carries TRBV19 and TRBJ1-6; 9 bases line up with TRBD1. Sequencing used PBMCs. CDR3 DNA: TGTGCCAGTAGTATCTACAGGGGGCGCGTAAATTCACCCCTCCACTTT. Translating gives CASSIYRGRVNSPLHF.